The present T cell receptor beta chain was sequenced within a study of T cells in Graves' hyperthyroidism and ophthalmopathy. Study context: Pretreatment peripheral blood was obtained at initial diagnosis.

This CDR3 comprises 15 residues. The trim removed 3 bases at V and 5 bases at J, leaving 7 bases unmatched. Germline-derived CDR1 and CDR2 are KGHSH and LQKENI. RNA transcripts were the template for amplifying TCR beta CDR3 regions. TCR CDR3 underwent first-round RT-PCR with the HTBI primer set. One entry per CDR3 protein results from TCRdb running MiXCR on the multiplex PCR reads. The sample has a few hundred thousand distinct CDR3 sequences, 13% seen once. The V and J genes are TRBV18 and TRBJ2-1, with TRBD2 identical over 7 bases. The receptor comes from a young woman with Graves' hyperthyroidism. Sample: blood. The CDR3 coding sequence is TGTGCCAGCTCACCGTCGAGCGGGGTAAACAATGAGCAGTTCTTC. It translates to CASSPSSGVNNEQFF.